The rows below give T cell receptor beta chains drawn from one sample of a study of shared clonotypes between healthy human individuals. Sequencing used immunoSEQ multiplex PCR; TCRdb keeps in-frame clones, though not all of them. The sample carries around 1 million clones, approximately 80% recorded once. Sequencing was performed on memory CD4+ T cells sorted from blood. The receptors were gathered from a man between 18 and 29 years old in good health. Each CDR3 is given with its conserved first and last residue. The listing skips clone size in some rows; elsewhere it reads once, few, many or a size class.

NA,TRBV5-1,CASSPRGDQETQYF
NA,TRBV10-3,CATWTGDSYEQYF
NA,TRBV5-1,CASSRQGTYEQYF
once,TRBV11-2,CASSLGTKTQETQYF
few,TRBV2,CASMPGSYGYTF
NA,TRBV27,CASSFSRYNEQFF
NA,TRBV6-1,CASIIGTDNSPLHF
NA,TRBV5-1,CASSAGTSGMYNEQFF
NA,TRBV7-2,CASSFGGQLKDTQYF
NA,TRBV5-1,CASSGTGAPLFVYEQYF
once,TRBV28,CASSSGDRGNTEAFF
NA,TRBV23-1,CASSLPSGQGPSYGYTF
NA,TRBV4-3,CASSQEMQVEAFF
NA,TRBV5-5,CASSPYRDPFNEKLFF
NA,TRBV5-1,CASGGTGYTGELFF
few,TRBV11-3,CASSLDGEKLFF
NA,TRBV2,CASSYPGQGKNSGANVLTF
NA,TRBV9,CASSARRGAGGANVLTF
once,TRBV10-3,CATTEPGQPQHF
NA,TRBV7-9,CASSPMERTDTQYF
NA,TRBV5-8,CASSLATVNYGYTF
NA,TRBV6-5,CASSRQGANEKLFF
NA,TRBV2,CATRTGEAFF
NA,TRBV10-1,CASSEGRESTDTQYF
NA,TRBV6-1,CASEGQSEAFF
NA,TRBV18,CASSSGRDEQYF
NA,TRBV2,CASSERGSGTQYF
NA,TRBV19,CASKAQGGGKLFF
NA,TRBV10-2,CASSDSGRPYYSSTDTQYF
once,TRBV7-9,CASSPLRASGSTDTQYF
NA,TRBV9,CASSVGSSYNSPLHF
NA,TRBV14,CASSTLQLRLQGCYEQYF
NA,TRBV2,CASSVLGTDNYGYTF
NA,TRBV15,CATSRDSGGRDTIYF
once,TRBV6-6,CASSYGGPYETQYF